This T cell receptor beta chain was recorded in a study of T cells after yellow fever vaccination. V was clipped by 0 bases and J by 6 bases, with 19 bases between them. CDR3 length: 17 amino acids. The germline CDR1 and CDR2 sequences are LNHNV and YYDKDF (reference sequence). Via MiXCR, TCRdb re-called the 5' RACE reads, giving one row per CDR3 protein. Of hundreds of thousands of distinct CDR3 sequences in the sample, less than 4.5% were seen once. The TCR was taken from a man younger than 35 who received the YFV17D yellow fever vaccine. The gene calls are TRBV15 and TRBJ2-3, with D perhaps matching TRBD2 (6 bases). The source was PBMCs, collected on the day of the yellow fever booster vaccination. The CDR3 is CATSRDPQTGEVDTQYF. In DNA form, the CDR3 reads TGTGCCACCAGCAGAGATCCCCAAACGGGGGAGGTTGATACGCAGTATTTT.